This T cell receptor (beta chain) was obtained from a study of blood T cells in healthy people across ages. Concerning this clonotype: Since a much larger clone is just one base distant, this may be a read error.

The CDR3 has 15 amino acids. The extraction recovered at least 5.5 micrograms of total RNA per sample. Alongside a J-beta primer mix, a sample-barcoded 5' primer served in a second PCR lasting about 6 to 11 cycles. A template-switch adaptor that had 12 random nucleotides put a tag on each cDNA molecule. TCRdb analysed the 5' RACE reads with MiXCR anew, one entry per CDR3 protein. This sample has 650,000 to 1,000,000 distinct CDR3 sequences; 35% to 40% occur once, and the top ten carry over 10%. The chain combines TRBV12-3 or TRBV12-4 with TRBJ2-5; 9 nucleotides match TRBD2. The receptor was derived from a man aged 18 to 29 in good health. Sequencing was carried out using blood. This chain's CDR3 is CAGSSLAGVQETQYF. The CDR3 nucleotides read TGTGCCGGCAGTTCCTTAGCGGGGGTACAAGAGACCCAGTACTTC.